This T cell receptor (beta chain) was found in a study of cytomegalovirus exposure and HLA in healthy donors. Both 60 Vbeta primers and 13 Jbeta primers went into the PCR. Repertoires were generated with immunoSEQ multiplex PCR, while TCRdb's copy carries only in-frame clones and drops some. Here the sample spans some 200,000 clones, about four fifths being singletons. Looked up from germline, CDR1 is SGHVS and CDR2 is FQNEAQ. CDR3 length: 16 amino acids. The V segment lost 4 bases and the J segment 10 bases; nucleotides outside the gene matches: 8. The TCR sequence derives from a girl between 5 and 17 years old in good health and CMV-seropositive. Sequencing used PBMCs. V is TRBV7-8 and J is TRBJ2-1, with 15 bases fitting TRBD2. The CDR3 DNA reads TGTGCCAGCAGCTACGGACTAGCGGGGGGGCAGGCGGAGCAGTTCTTC. This gives the protein CASSYGLAGGQAEQFF.